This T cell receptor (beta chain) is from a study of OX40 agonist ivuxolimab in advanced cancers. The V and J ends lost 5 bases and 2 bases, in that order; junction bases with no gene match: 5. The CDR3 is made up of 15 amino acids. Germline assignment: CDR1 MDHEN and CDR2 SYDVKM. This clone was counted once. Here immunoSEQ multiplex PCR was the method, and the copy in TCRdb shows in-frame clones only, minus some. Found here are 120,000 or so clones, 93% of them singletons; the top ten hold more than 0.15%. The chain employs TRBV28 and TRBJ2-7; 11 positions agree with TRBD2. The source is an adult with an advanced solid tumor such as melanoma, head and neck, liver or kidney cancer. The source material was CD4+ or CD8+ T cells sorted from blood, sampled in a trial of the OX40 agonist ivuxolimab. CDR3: CASSPGTSGPYEQYF. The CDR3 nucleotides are TGTGCCAGCAGTCCGGGGACTAGCGGTCCCTACGAGCAGTACTTC.